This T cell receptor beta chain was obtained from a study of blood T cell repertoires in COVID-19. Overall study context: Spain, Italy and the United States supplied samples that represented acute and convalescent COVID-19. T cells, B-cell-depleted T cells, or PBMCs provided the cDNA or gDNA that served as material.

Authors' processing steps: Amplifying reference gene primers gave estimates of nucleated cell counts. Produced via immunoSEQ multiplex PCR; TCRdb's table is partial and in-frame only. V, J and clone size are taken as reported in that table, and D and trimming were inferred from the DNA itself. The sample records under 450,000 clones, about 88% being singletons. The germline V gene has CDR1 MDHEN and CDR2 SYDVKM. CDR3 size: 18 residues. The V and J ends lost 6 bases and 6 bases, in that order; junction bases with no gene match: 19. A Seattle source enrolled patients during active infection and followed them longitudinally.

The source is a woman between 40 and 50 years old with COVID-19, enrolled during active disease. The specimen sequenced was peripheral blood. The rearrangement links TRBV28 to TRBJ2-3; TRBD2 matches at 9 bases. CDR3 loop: CASSPIDGGGGAFDTQYF. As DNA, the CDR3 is TGTGCCAGCAGCCCAATTGATGGAGGCGGGGGGGCATTCGATACGCAGTATTTT.